This T cell receptor beta chain was recovered during a study of spatial heterogeneity in lung cancer. TCRdb reprocessed the 5' RACE reads with MiXCR, giving one entry per CDR3 protein. This table holds roughly 99,000 distinct CDR3 sequences, approximately 19% found once. CDR1 and CDR2 from the germline V gene are SGHNT and YYREEE (reference sequence). The CDR3 loop spans 16 amino acids. Trimming removed 1 base from V and 5 bases from J; junction bases left unmatched: 9. Time point specified: blood at routine non-recurrence follow-up after resection. Researchers sequenced whole RNA taken from tumor, nontumor lung or frozen PBMC without sorting.

The J gene is TRBJ2-1, the V gene TRBV5-4; 7 bases map to TRBD2. Sequencing was performed on PBMCs, taken at follow-up. The sequence came from a male donor with early-stage non-small cell lung cancer. CDR3 nucleotide sequence: TGTGCCAGCAGCTTGAAATTTCTAGCGGAAAACAATGAGCAGTTCTTC. Its protein is CASSLKFLAENNEQFF.